These 5 T cell receptor beta chains were sequenced from one sample in a study of human T cells and chemical hapten exposure. The time point denotes: pre-sensitization, week 0. The treatment denotes: therapeutic diphenylcyclopropenone sensitization with weekly scalp DPC. Each CDR3 protein gets one entry after TCRdb re-called the RACE reads with MiXCR. The repertoire has 250,000 or so distinct CDR3 sequences, 7.5% to 9% of them found once; the top ten carry 1.2%. The material was whole blood, obtained in connection with sensitization to the hapten diphenylcyclopropenone (DPC). The receptors come from a man aged 18 to 30 with alopecia areata. Some clones in this sample may be carry-over from other donors' samples.

This clonotype was counted at least ten times. The chain is built from TRBV7-9 and TRBJ1-1; the D is unclear. The V gene lost 7 bases and the J gene lost 3 bases, with 15 bases spanning the gap. Germline V lookup: CDR1 SEHNR, CDR2 FQNEAQ (reference sequence). The length of the CDR3 is 14 residues. The CDR3 is CASMEGRWDTEAFF. The CDR3 nucleotides are TGTGCCAGCATGGAGGGTCGATGGGACACTGAAGCTTTCTTT.

In this sample, this clonotype turned up a few times. The V call is TRBV25-1, the J call TRBJ2-1, with D perhaps assigned TRBD1 or TRBD2 (6 bases each). Germline CDR1 and CDR2: MGHDK and SYGVNS. There are 14 residues in the CDR3. V lost 8 bases, J lost 8 bases, and 19 bases lay in between. CDR3 loop: CASDWGAGSDEQFF. For the CDR3, the DNA is TGTGCCAGCGATTGGGGGGCAGGGAGTGATGAGCAGTTCTTC.

This clonotype was seen many times. V and J are TRBV3-1 and TRBJ2-7, with 10 nucleotides matching TRBD2. With V trimmed by 0 bases and J by 2 bases, 7 bases remained unmatched. The germline V gene encodes CDR1 LGHDT and CDR2 YNNKEL (reference sequence). The CDR3 loop spans 17 amino acids. CDR3 DNA sequence: TGTGCCAGCAGCCAAGATAATGGACTAGCGGTGACCTACGAGCAGTACTTC. Translation gives CASSQDNGLAVTYEQYF.

This clonotype was seen a few times. The V call is TRBV6-2 or TRBV6-3, the J call TRBJ2-1, with 9 bases identical to TRBD2. CDR1 is MNHEY and CDR2 is SVGEGT in the germline V gene. The CDR3 has 17 residues. Unmatched junction bases numbered 12, after V lost 5 bases and J lost 4 bases. CDR3 residues: CASSTRDSGGVYNEQFF. Written as DNA, the CDR3 is TGTGCCAGCAGTACCCGAGATAGCGGGGGAGTTTACAATGAGCAGTTCTTC.

This clonotype was picked up many times. The CDR3 DNA reads as TGCAGTGCTCAACTAGCGGGGAGCCCCGATACGCAGTATTTT. Its translation: CSAQLAGSPDTQYF. The V and J genes are TRBV20-1 and TRBJ2-3, with 10 bases lining up with TRBD2. The length of the CDR3 is 14 residues. Germline CDR1 DFQATT, CDR2 SNEGSKA (reference sequence). Trimming removed 5 bases from V and 6 bases from J; junction bases left unmatched: 8.